The 23 T cell receptor beta chains below were found in one sample sequenced in a study of CD8 T cells in ankylosing spondylitis. In TCRdb, the 5' RACE reads were re-called with MiXCR into one record per CDR3 protein. This sample has 150,000 to 200,000 distinct CDR3 sequences, with roughly 13% found just once. Sequencing input: blood, either unsorted or a sorted T cell fraction (not recorded which). The receptors were sampled from a female donor with ankylosing spondylitis or in good health (not recorded which).

On this clonotype itself: A read error may be the cause here, since a much bigger clone is one base away. This chain uses TRBV12-3 or TRBV12-4 with TRBJ2-1; 11 nucleotides agree with TRBD2. The CDR3 extends over 17 amino acids. Written as DNA, the CDR3 is TGTGCCGGCAGTCTCCGGACTAGCGGGTCCCTTAACAATGAGCAGTTCTTC. Residues: CAGSLRTSGSLNNEQFF.

This clonotype was observed a handful of times. The chain is built from TRBV24-1 and TRBJ2-1; TRBD2 matches at 16 bases. Germline CDR1 KGHDR, CDR2 SFDVKD. This CDR3 is 18 amino acids long. After removal of 9 bases from V and 0 bases from J, the junction contained 7 bases not matched to a gene. The CDR3 loop reads CATGGTSGRGSSYNEQFF. The DNA for the CDR3 is TGTGCCACCGGTGGGACTAGCGGGAGGGGGAGCTCCTACAATGAGCAGTTCTTC.

This clonotype occurred a few times. The rearrangement uses TRBV30 and TRBJ1-1; D is perhaps TRBD1 (5 bases). With 8 bases removed from V and 7 bases from J, the gap between germline ends came to 23 bases. This CDR3 has 14 amino acids. In germline, CDR1 is GTSNPN, CDR2 SVGIG (reference sequence). The DNA for the CDR3 is TGTGCCGGGCAGACAGACCGCTTTCCTTTTGAAGCTTTCTTT. Protein sequence: CAGQTDRFPFEAFF.

This clonotype appeared many times. V usage is TRBV19 and J usage is TRBJ2-1; no reliable D call. Trimming pared 3 bases from V and 3 bases from J, leaving 0 bases between. This CDR3 spans 11 amino acids. Looked up from germline, CDR1 is LNHDA and CDR2 is SQIVND (reference sequence). The CDR3 nucleotides are TGTGCCAGTAGTATCTACAATGAGCAGTTCTTC. This encodes CASSIYNEQFF.

On this clonotype itself: A read error may produce the germline difference seen at one junction end. The chain combines TRBV6-1 with TRBJ2-7; 7 nucleotides line up with TRBD1. Looked up from germline, CDR1 is MNHNS and CDR2 is SASEGT. This CDR3 has 15 amino acids. Written as DNA, the CDR3 is TGTGCCAGCGGTGAAGAGGCAGGGGGAACCTACGAGCAGTACTTC. Translating it yields CASGEEAGGTYEQYF.

The genes are TRBV20-1 and TRBJ2-2; 12 bases are a match to TRBD2. J lost 0 bases, V lost 1 base, and 3 bases had no gene match. Germline V gene sequence: CDR1 DFQATT, CDR2 SNEGSKA (reference sequence). The CDR3 runs to 17 residues. CDR3 DNA sequence: TGCAGTGCTAGAGCGGGACTAGCGGGCGCGAACACCGGGGAGCTGTTTTTT. Translation: CSARAGLAGANTGELFF.

The V and J genes are TRBV30 and TRBJ2-2, with a possible D match to TRBD1 (6 bases). The ends were cut back, 1 base at V and 3 bases at J, with 9 bases in the middle. The germline V gene encodes CDR1 GTSNPN and CDR2 SVGIG (reference sequence). This CDR3 region has 14 residues. Here the CDR3 DNA reads TGTGCCTGGAGTGGGGGGCTGGACACCGGGGAGCTGTTTTTT. Protein sequence: CAWSGGLDTGELFF.

This clonotype was seen repeatedly, ten times or more. The chain joins TRBV6-1 to TRBJ1-4; D is possibly TRBD1 (5 bases). This CDR3 region has 16 residues. V lost 0 bases, J lost 0 bases, and 8 bases lay in between. Germline V CDR1 and CDR2: MNHNS, SASEGT. The CDR3 nucleotides read TGTGCCAGCAGTGAAGCGGGGGTGACAACTAATGAAAAACTGTTTTTT. The encoded protein is CASSEAGVTTNEKLFF.

The V call is TRBV6-2 or TRBV6-3, the J call TRBJ2-1; D gene ambiguous. Germline V gene lookup returns CDR1 MNHEY and CDR2 SVGEGT. There are 16 residues in the CDR3. V lost 6 bases, J lost 2 bases, and 17 bases lay in between. This CDR3 reads CASSPLYLETYNEQFF. CDR3 nucleotides: TGTGCCAGCAGCCCCCTCTACTTAGAAACCTACAATGAGCAGTTCTTC.

Many counts were recorded for this clonotype. The chain carries TRBV29-1 and TRBJ2-2; tentatively, D is TRBD1 (5 bases). The CDR3 is made up of 13 amino acids. From germline, CDR1 is SQVTM and CDR2 ANQGSEA. The germline V and J ends were trimmed by 6 bases and 1 base, with 9 bases remaining between them. The CDR3 here is CSVHTGNTGELFF. DNA for the CDR3: TGCAGCGTGCATACAGGGAACACCGGGGAGCTGTTTTTT.

This clonotype was recorded at least ten times. This chain joins TRBV5-1 and TRBJ2-5; D is uncertain. The germline V and J ends were trimmed by 3 bases and 5 bases, with 11 bases remaining between them. The germline gives CDR1 SGHRS, CDR2 YFSETQ. There are 13 residues in the CDR3. This chain's CDR3 is CASSSNIGETQYF. CDR3 sequence (DNA): TGCGCCAGCAGCTCTAACATCGGGGAGACCCAGTACTTC.

This clonotype was detected ten times or more. The chain carries TRBV19 and TRBJ1-1; TRBD1 agrees at 9 bases. Germline V gives CDR1 LNHDA, CDR2 SQIVND (reference sequence). The CDR3 sequence is 13 residues long. With 7 bases clipped from V and 2 bases from J, the junction kept 2 bases outside the gene matches. The CDR3 sequence: CASKGQGNTEAFF. In DNA, the CDR3 is TGTGCCAGTAAGGGACAGGGAAACACTGAAGCTTTCTTT.

V usage is TRBV12-3 or TRBV12-4 and J usage is TRBJ2-5; TRBD1 might be the D (7 bases). This CDR3 contains 14 residues. Trimming cost V 5 bases and J 7 bases, with 17 bases left between them. The CDR3 DNA is TGTGCCAGCAGTGGGGGGACAGATAGAGGGACCCAGTACTTC. Translation: CASSGGTDRGTQYF.

This clonotype has at least ten counts. This chain uses TRBV12-3 or TRBV12-4 with TRBJ2-5; 7 bases map to TRBD2. The CDR3 is made up of 14 amino acids. V lost 5 bases, J lost 5 bases, and 8 bases stayed unmatched. CDR3 region: CASSLLGRVETQYF. For the CDR3, the DNA is TGTGCCAGCAGTCTACTAGGGAGGGTGGAGACCCAGTACTTC.

This sequence joins TRBV7-3 and TRBJ2-2; 15 bases align to TRBD2. The V and J ends lost 5 bases and 8 bases, in that order; junction bases with no gene match: 12. CDR3 length equals 18 residues. The germline V gene encodes CDR1 SGHTA and CDR2 FQGTGA. As DNA, the CDR3 is TGTGCCAGCAGCAGAGCCCCGGGACTAGCGGGAGGTGATGGGGAGCTGTTTTTT. Encoded protein: CASSRAPGLAGGDGELFF. The variable domain in full, with the rest retrieved from reference TRBV7-3 and TRBJ2-2, is GAGVSQTPSNKVTEKGKYVELRCDPISGHTALYWYRQSLGQGPEFLIYFQGTGAADDSGLPNDRFFAVRPEGSVSTLKIQRTERGDSAVYLCASSRAPGLAGGDGELFFGEGSRLTVL.

This clonotype was seen at least ten times. The V and J genes are TRBV12-3 or TRBV12-4 and TRBJ1-5, with D unclear. Between the trimmed V and J ends, which lost 0 bases and 5 bases, there was a span of 5 bases. This CDR3 comprises 13 residues. Here the CDR3 DNA reads TGTGCCAGCAGTTTAGCCAGCGATCAGCCCCAGCATTTT. It codes for CASSLASDQPQHF.

At least ten counts were recorded for this clonotype. The chain combines TRBV20-1 with TRBJ2-4, with D perhaps assigned TRBD1 or TRBD2 (7 bases each). With 5 bases removed from V and 6 bases from J, the gap between germline ends came to 17 bases. The CDR3 has 14 amino acids. In germline, CDR1 is DFQATT, CDR2 SNEGSKA (reference sequence). CDR3 nucleotides: TGCAGTGCTTTTTACAGGGGAGGGGGAAACATTCAGTACTTC. This codes for CSAFYRGGGNIQYF.

This clonotype has at least ten counts. The J gene is TRBJ2-1, the V gene TRBV11-2; 8 bases line up with TRBD2. J gave up 10 bases and V 4 bases, and 3 bases lay outside the gene matches. This CDR3 is built from 12 residues. CDR1 is SGHAT and CDR2 is FQNNGV in the germline V gene. The CDR3 DNA follows: TGTGCCAGCAGCTCATCTAGCGGGGAGCAGTTCTTC. This gives the protein CASSSSSGEQFF.

In this sample, this clonotype turned up many times. This chain links TRBV20-1 with TRBJ1-3; D call uncertain. V was cut by 1 base and J by 0 bases, with 7 bases left in between. Germline V gives CDR1 DFQATT, CDR2 SNEGSKA (reference sequence). The CDR3 extends over 14 amino acids. CDR3: CSARVGISGNTIYF. In DNA form, the CDR3 reads TGCAGTGCTAGAGTAGGGATCTCTGGAAACACCATATATTTT.

Ten or more counts support this clonotype. The chain has TRBV7-3 and TRBJ2-7; D possibly matches TRBD1 or TRBD2 (5 bases each). Germline values: CDR1 SGHTA, CDR2 FQGTGA. The CDR3 spans 15 residues. V lost 2 bases and J 5 bases, leaving 16 bases between the germline ends. CDR3 bases: TGTGCCAGCAGCTTATTGGCAGGGAGCAACCACGAGCAGTACTTC. It specifies CASSLLAGSNHEQYF.

This clonotype was seen repeatedly, ten times or more. The rearrangement links TRBV18 to TRBJ1-2; maybe TRBD1 (5 bases). Germline V lookup: CDR1 KGHSH, CDR2 LQKENI. The germline V and J ends were trimmed by 2 bases and 4 bases, with 14 bases remaining between them. The CDR3 runs 15 residues. Written as DNA, the CDR3 is TGTGCCAGCTCACCAGGACCAGGGCTCCTCTATGGCTACACCTTC. Translation gives CASSPGPGLLYGYTF. The full variable domain, rest sourced from reference TRBV18 and TRBJ1-2, is NAGVMQNPRHLVRRRGQEARLRCSPMKGHSHVYWYRQLPEEGLKFMVYLQKENIIDESGMPKERFSAEFPKEGPSILRIQQVVRGDSAAYFCASSPGPGLLYGYTFGSGTRLTVV.

About this clonotype: A clone one base away is much larger, so this may be a read error. The V and J genes are TRBV20-1 and TRBJ2-1, with 7 bases identical to TRBD2. J lost 6 bases, V lost 2 bases, and 10 bases had no gene match. Germline V gives CDR1 DFQATT, CDR2 SNEGSKA (reference sequence). This CDR3 comprises 15 residues. CDR3 DNA: TGCAGTGCTAGAATGGGACCAGCGGGGTCCAATGAGCAGTTCTTC. Its protein is CSARMGPAGSNEQFF.

The rearrangement links TRBV7-2 to TRBJ1-2, with no clear D. V was cut by 8 bases and J by 1 base, with 5 bases left in between. This CDR3 has 11 amino acids. The V gene's germline CDR1 is SGHTA and CDR2 FQGNSA. The CDR3 here is CASGNNYGYTF. For the CDR3, the DNA is TGTGCCAGCGGGAATAACTATGGCTACACCTTC.